This T cell receptor (beta chain) is from a study of blood T cell repertoires in COVID-19. As for the study in general: The origin of the acute and convalescent COVID-19 samples was the United States, Italy and Spain. T cells, B-cell-depleted T cells, or PBMCs provided the cDNA or gDNA that served as material.

Original processing notes: Reference gene primer amplification yielded estimated nucleated cell counts. Measured with immunoSEQ multiplex PCR; TCRdb has only the in-frame clones, and not every one. For V, J and clone size, that table is used; D and trimming come from the DNA. The data hold about 200,000 clones, with 70% to 90% observed a single time. J lost 4 bases, V lost 4 bases, and 9 bases had no gene match. Per the germline V gene, CDR1 is MNHEY and CDR2 is SMNVEV (reference sequence). The CDR3 runs to 16 residues. The source is a man aged 80 or over with acute or convalescent COVID-19. The chain joins TRBV27 to TRBJ2-1; 8 bases are a match to TRBD2. The sample comprised peripheral blood. CDR3 coding DNA: TGTGCCAGCAGTTCAGCGACGGGAGGGCCGTACAATGAGCAGTTCTTC. It encodes CASSSATGGPYNEQFF.